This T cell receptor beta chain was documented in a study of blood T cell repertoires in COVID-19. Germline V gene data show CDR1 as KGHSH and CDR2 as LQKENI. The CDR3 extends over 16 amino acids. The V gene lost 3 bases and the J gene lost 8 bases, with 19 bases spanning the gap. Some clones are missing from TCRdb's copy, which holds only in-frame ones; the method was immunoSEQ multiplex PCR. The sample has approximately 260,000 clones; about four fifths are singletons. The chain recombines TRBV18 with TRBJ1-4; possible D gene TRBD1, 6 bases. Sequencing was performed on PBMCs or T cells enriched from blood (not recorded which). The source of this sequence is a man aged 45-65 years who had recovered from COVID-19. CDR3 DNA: TGTGCCAGCTCACCGAGCCCGGACAGTCTGGGAGAAAAACTGTTTTTT. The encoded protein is CASSPSPDSLGEKLFF. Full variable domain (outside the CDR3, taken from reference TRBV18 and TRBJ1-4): NAGVMQNPRHLVRRRGQEARLRCSPMKGHSHVYWYRQLPEEGLKFMVYLQKENIIDESGMPKERFSAEFPKEGPSILRIQQVVRGDSAAYFCASSPSPDSLGEKLFFGSGTQLSVL.